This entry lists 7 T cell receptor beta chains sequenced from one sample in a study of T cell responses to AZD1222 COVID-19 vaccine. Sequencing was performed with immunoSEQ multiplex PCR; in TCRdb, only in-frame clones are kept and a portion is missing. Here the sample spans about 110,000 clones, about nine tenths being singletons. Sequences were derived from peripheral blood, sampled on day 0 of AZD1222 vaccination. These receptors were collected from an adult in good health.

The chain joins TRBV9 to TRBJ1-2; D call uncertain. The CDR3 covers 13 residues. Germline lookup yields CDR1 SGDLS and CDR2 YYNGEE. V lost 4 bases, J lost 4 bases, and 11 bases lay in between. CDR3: CASSPGHVYGYTF. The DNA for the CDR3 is TGTGCCAGCAGCCCCGGGCACGTCTATGGCTACACCTTC. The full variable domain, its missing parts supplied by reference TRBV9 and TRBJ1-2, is DSGVTQTPKHLITATGQRVTLRCSPRSGDLSVYWYQQSLDQGLQFLIQYYNGEERAKGNILERFSAQQFPDLHSELNLSSLELGDSALYFCASSPGHVYGYTFGSGTRLTVV.

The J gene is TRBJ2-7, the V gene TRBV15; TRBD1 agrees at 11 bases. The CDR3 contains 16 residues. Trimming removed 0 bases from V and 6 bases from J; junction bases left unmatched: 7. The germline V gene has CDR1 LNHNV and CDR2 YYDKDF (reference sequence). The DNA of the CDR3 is TGTGCCACCAGCAGAGATAGGGGACAGGGGGGAGGCGAGCAGTACTTC. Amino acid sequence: CATSRDRGQGGGEQYF.

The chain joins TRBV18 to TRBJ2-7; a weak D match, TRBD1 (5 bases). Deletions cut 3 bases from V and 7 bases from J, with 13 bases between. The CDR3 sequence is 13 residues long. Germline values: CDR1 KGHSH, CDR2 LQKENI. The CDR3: CASSPSDTREQYF. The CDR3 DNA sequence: TGTGCCAGCTCACCGTCGGACACCCGAGAGCAGTACTTC.

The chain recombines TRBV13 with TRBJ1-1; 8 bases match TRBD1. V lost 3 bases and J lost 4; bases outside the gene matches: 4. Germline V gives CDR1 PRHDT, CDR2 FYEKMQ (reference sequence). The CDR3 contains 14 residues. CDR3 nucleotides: TGTGCCAGCAGCTTTAGGACAGGGCCCACTGAAGCTTTCTTT. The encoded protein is CASSFRTGPTEAFF. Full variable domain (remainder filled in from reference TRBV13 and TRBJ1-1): AAGVIQSPRHLIKEKRETATLKCYPIPRHDTVYWYQQGPGQDPQFLISFYEKMQSDKGSIPDRFSAQQFSDYHSELNMSSLELGDSALYFCASSFRTGPTEAFFGQGTRLTVV.

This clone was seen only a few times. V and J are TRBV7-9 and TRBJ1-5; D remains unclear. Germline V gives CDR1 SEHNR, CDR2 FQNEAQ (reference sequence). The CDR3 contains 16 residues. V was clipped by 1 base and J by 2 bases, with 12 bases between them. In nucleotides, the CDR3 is TGTGCCAGCAGCTTAGGCTGGGGTACTGGCAATCAGCCCCAGCATTTT. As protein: CASSLGWGTGNQPQHF.

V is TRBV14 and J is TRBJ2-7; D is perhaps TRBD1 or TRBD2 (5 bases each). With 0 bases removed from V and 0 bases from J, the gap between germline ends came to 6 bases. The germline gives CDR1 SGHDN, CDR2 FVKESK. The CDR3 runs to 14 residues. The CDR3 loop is CASSQDGASYEQYF. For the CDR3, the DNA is TGTGCCAGCAGCCAAGACGGGGCCTCCTACGAGCAGTACTTC. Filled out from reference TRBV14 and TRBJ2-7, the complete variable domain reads EAGVTQFPSHSVIEKGQTVTLRCDPISGHDNLYWYRRVMGKEIKFLLHFVKESKQDESGMPNNRFLAERTGGTYSTLKVQPAELEDSGVYFCASSQDGASYEQYFGPGTRLTVT.

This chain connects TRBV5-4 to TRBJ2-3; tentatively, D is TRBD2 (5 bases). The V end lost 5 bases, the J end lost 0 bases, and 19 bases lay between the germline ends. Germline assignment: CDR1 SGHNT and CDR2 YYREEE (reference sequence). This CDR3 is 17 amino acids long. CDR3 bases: TGTGCCAGCAGAAAGGGAGTGTCGGGCACCAGCACAGATACGCAGTATTTT. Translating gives CASRKGVSGTSTDTQYF.